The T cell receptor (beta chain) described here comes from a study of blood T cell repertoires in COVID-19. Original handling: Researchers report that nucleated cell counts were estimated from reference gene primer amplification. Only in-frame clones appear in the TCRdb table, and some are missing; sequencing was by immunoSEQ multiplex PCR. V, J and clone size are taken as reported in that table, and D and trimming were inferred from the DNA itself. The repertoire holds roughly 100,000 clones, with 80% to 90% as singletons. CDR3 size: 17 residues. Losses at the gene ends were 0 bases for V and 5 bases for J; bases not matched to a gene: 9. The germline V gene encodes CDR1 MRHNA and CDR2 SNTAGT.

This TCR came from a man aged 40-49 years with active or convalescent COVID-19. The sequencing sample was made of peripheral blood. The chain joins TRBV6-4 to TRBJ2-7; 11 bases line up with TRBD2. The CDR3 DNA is TGTGCCAGCAGTGACTCGATTAGCGGGGGGGCCGGAAACGAGCAGTACTTC. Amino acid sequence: CASSDSISGGAGNEQYF.